This TCR beta chain was sequenced during a study of T cells in Graves' hyperthyroidism and ophthalmopathy. Amplified TCR beta CDR3 regions derived from RNA transcripts. Initially, a first-round RT-PCR of the TCR CDR3 employed the HTBI primer set. TCRdb recomputed calls from the multiplex PCR reads with MiXCR, one row per CDR3 protein. The sample carries about 680,000 distinct CDR3 sequences, approximately 40% recorded once. V lost 6 bases and J lost 6, with 27 bases in between. The germline CDR1 and CDR2 sequences are DFQATT and SNEGSKA (reference sequence). The CDR3 runs to 16 residues. The rearrangement links TRBV20-1 to TRBJ2-7; TRBD1 is a possible D gene (6 bases). This receptor was taken from a woman between 40 and 50 years old with Graves' hyperthyroidism. The sequenced sample consisted of blood. CDR3 residues: CSAISPQQGPIREQYF. The DNA for the CDR3 is TGCAGTGCCATTTCTCCACAACAGGGCCCCATTCGCGAGCAGTACTTC.